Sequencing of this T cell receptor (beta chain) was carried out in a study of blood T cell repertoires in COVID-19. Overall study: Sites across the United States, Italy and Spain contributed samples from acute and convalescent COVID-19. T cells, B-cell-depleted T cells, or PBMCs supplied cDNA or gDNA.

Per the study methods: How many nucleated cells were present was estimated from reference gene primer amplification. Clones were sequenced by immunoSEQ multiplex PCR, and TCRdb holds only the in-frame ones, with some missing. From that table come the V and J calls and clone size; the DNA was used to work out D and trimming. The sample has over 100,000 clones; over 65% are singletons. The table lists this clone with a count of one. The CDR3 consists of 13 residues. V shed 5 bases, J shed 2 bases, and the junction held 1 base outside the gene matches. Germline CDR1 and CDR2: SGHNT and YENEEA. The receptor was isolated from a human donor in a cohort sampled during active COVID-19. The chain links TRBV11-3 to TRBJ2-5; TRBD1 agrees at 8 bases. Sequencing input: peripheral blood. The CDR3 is CASSRDRQETQYF. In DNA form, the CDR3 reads TGTGCCAGCAGCAGGGACAGGCAAGAGACCCAGTACTTC.